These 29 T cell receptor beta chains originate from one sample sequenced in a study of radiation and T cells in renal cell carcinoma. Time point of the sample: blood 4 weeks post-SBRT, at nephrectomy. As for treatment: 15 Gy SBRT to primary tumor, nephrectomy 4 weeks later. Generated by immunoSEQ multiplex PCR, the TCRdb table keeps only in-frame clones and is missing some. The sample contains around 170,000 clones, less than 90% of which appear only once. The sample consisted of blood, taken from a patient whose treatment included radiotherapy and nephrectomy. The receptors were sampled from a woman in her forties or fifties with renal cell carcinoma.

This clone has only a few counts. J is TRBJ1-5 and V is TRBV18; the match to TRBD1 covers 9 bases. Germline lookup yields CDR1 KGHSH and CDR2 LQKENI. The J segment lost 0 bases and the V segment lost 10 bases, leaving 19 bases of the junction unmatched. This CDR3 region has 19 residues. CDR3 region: CANIRDRADLGYSNQPQHF. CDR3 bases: TGTGCCAACATAAGGGACAGGGCTGATCTCGGTTATAGCAATCAGCCCCAGCATTTT.

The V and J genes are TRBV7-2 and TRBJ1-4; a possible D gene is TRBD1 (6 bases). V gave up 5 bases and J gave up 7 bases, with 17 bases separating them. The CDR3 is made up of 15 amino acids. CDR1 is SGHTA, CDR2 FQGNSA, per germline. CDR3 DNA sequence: TGTGCCAGCAGCCGTCAACAGGGATGGGGTGAAAAACTGTTTTTT. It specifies CASSRQQGWGEKLFF. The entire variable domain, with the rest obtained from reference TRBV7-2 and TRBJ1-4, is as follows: GAGVSQSPSNKVTEKGKDVELRCDPISGHTALYWYRQSLGQGLEFLIYFQGNSAPDKSGLPSDRFSAERTGGSVSTLTIQRTQQEDSAVYLCASSRQQGWGEKLFFGSGTQLSVL.

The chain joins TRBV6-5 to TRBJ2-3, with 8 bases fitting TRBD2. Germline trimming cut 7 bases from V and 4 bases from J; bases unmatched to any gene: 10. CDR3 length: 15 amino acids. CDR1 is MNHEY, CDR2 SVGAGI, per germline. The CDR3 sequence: CASKRGRGVADTQYF. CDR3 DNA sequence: TGTGCCAGCAAAAGAGGGCGGGGGGTGGCAGATACGCAGTATTTT.

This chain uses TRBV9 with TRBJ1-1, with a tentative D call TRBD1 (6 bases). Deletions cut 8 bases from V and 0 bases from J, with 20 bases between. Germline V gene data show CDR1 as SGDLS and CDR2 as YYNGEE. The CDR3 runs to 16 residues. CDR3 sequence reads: CASSFGQRTMNTEAFF. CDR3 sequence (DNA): TGTGCCAGTAGTTTTGGACAGAGAACTATGAACACTGAAGCTTTCTTT.

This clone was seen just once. CDR3 in amino acids: CASSVPQGYYGYTF. CDR3 nucleotide sequence: TGTGCCAGCAGCGTACCCCAGGGTTACTATGGCTACACCTTC. This chain links TRBV6-1 with TRBJ1-2; possibly TRBD1 for D (5 bases). Germline CDR1 is MNHNS and CDR2 is SASEGT. The CDR3 consists of 14 residues. Trimming left V 6 bases short and J 3 bases short, with 14 bases between.

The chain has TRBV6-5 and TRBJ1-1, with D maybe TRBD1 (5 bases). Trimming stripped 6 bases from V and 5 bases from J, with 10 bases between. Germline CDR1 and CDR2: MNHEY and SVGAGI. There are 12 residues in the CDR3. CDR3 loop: CASRRGGTEAFF. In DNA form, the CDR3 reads TGTGCCAGCAGACGCGGGGGGACTGAAGCTTTCTTT.

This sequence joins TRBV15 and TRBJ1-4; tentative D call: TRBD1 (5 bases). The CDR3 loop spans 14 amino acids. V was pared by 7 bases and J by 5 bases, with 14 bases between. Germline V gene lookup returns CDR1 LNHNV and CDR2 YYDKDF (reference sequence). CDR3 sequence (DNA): TGTGCCACCAACCATCTGGGGGGGAATGAAAAACTGTTTTTT. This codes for CATNHLGGNEKLFF. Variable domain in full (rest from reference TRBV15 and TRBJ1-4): DAMVIQNPRYQVTQFGKPVTLSCSQTLNHNVMYWYQQKSSQAPKLLFHYYDKDFNNEADTPDNFQSRRPNTSFCFLDIRSPGLGDTAMYLCATNHLGGNEKLFFGSGTQLSVL.

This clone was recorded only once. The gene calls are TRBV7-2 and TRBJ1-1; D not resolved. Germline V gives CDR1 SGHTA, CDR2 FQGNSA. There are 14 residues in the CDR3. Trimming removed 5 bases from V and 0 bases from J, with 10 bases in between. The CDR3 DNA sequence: TGTGCCAGCAGCCGAGGGAGGTTGAACACTGAAGCTTTCTTT. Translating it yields CASSRGRLNTEAFF.

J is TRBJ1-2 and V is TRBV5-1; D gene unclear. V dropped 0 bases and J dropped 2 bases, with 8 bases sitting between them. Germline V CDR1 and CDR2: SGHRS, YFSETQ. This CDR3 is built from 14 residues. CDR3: CASSLVTENYGYTF. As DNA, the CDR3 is TGCGCCAGCAGCTTGGTAACAGAGAACTATGGCTACACCTTC.

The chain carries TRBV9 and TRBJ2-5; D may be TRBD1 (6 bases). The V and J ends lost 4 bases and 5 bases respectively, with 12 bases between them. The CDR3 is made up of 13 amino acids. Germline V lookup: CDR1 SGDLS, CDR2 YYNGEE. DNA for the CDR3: TGTGCCAGCAGCCCGAGGGGGATGGAGACCCAGTACTTC. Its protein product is CASSPRGMETQYF.

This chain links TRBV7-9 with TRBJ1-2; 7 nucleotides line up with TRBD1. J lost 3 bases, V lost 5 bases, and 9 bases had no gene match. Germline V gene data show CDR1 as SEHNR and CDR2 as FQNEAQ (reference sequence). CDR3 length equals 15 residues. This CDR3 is CASSRPEGADYGYTF. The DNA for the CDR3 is TGTGCCAGCAGCCGCCCCGAGGGGGCCGACTATGGCTACACCTTC.

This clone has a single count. The DNA for the CDR3 is TGTGCCAGCAGCCACAGACAGGTTTGGGGCTACACCTTC. Translated: CASSHRQVWGYTF. The chain couples TRBV5-4 to TRBJ1-2, with a weak D call TRBD1 (6 bases). Germline values: CDR1 SGHNT, CDR2 YYREEE (reference sequence). This CDR3 contains 13 residues. V shed 4 bases and J shed 8 bases, with 15 bases lying between them. Full variable domain (rest looked up from reference TRBV5-4 and TRBJ1-2): ETGVTQSPTHLIKTRGQQVTLRCSSQSGHNTVSWYQQALGQGPQFIFQYYREEENGRGNFPPRFSGLQFPNYSSELNVNALELDDSALYLCASSHRQVWGYTFGSGTRLTVV.

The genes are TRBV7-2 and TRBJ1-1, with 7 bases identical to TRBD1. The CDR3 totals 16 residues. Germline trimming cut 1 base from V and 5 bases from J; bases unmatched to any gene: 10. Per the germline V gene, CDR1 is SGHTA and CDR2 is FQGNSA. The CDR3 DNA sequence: TGTGCCAGCAGCTTAGGCGTTGGCGAGGGACAGACTGAAGCTTTCTTT. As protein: CASSLGVGEGQTEAFF.

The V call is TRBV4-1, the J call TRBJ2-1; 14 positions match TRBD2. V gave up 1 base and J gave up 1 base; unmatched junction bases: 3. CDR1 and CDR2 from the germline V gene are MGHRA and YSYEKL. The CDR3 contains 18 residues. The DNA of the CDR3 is TGCGCCAGCAGCCAAGGACTAGCGGGGGGGTGGTCCTACAATGAGCAGTTCTTC. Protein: CASSQGLAGGWSYNEQFF.

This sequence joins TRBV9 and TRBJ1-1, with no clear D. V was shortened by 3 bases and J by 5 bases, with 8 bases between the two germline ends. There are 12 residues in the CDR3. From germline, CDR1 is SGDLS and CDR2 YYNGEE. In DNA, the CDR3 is TGTGCCAGCAGCGCGGCGGGGACTGAAGCTTTCTTT. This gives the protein CASSAAGTEAFF.

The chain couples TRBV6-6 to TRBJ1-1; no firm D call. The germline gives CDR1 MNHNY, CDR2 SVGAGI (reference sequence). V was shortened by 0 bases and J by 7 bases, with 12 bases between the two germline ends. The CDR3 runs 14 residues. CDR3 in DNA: TGTGCCAGCAGTTACTCGCCACAACTTATTGAAGCTTTCTTT. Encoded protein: CASSYSPQLIEAFF.

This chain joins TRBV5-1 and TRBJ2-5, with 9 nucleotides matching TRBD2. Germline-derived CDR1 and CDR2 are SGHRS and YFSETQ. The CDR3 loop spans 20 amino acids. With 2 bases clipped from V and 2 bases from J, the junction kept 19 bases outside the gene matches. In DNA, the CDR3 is TGCGCCAGCAGCTTTGACCTATTCGCCGGGACTAGCCACCCACAAGAGACCCAGTACTTC. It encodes CASSFDLFAGTSHPQETQYF.

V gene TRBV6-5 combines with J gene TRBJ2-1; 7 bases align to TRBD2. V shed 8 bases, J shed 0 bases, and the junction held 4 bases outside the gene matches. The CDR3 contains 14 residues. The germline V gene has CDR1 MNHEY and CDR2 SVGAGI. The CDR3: CASYGGTSYNEQFF. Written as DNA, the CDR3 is TGTGCCAGCTACGGGGGGACCTCCTACAATGAGCAGTTCTTC.

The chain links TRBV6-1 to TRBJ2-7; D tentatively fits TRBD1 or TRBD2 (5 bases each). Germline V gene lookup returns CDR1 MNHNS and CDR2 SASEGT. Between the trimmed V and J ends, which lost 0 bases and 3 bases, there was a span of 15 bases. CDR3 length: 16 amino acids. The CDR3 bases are TGTGCCAGCAGTGAAGCGCATGGGGGAAGGGTCTACGAGCAGTACTTC. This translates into CASSEAHGGRVYEQYF.

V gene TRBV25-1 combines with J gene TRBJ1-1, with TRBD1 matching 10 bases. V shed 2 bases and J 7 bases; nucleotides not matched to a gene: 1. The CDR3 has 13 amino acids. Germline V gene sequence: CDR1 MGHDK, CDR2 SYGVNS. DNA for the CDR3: TGTGCCAGCAGTGAAGGGACAGGGGTTGAAGCTTTCTTT. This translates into CASSEGTGVEAFF.

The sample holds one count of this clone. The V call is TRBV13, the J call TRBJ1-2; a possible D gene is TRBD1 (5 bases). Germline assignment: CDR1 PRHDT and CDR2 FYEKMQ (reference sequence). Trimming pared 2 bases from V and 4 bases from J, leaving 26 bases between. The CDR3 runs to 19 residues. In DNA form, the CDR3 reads TGTGCCAGCAGCTTATGGGTATATCGGCAGGGAAGCGCTGCCTATGGCTACACCTTC. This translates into CASSLWVYRQGSAAYGYTF.

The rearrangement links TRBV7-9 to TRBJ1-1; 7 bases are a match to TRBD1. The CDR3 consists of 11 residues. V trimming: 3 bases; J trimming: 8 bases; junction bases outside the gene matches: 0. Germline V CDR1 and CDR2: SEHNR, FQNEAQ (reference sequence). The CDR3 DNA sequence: TGTGCCAGCAGCTTGACAGGGGAAGCTTTCTTT. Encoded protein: CASSLTGEAFF. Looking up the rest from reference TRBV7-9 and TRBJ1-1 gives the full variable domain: DTGVSQNPRHKITKRGQNVTFRCDPISEHNRLYWYRQTLGQGPEFLTYFQNEAQLEKSRLLSDRFSAERPKGSFSTLEIQRTEQGDSAMYLCASSLTGEAFFGQGTRLTVV.

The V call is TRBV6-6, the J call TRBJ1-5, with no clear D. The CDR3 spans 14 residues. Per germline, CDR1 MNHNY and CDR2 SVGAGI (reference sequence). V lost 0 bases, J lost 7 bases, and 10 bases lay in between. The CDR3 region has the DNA TGTGCCAGCAGTTACTCCGCCTCAAGGCAGCCCCAGCATTTT. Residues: CASSYSASRQPQHF.

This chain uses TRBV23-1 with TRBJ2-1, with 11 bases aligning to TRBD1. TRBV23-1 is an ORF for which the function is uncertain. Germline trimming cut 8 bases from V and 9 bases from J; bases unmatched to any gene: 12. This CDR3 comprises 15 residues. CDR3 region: CASSTRTGGPSEQFF. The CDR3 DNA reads TGCGCCAGCTCTACCCGGACAGGGGGCCCGAGTGAGCAGTTCTTC.

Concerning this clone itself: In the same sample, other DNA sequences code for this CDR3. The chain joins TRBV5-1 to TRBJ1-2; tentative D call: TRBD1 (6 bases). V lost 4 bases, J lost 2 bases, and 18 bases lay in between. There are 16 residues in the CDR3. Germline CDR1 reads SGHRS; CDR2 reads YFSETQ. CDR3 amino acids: CASSPGGGQGNYGYTF. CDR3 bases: TGCGCCAGCAGCCCCGGGGGGGGCCAAGGCAACTATGGCTACACCTTC. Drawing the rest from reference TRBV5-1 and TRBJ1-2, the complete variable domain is KAGVTQTPRYLIKTRGQQVTLSCSPISGHRSVSWYQQTPGQGLQFLFEYFSETQRNKGNFPGRFSGRQFSNSRSEMNVSTLELGDSALYLCASSPGGGQGNYGYTFGSGTRLTVV.

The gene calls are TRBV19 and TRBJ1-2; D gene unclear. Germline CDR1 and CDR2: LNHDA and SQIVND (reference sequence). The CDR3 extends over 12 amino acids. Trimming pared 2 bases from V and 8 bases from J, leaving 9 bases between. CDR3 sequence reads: CASSISRGGYTF. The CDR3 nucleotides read TGTGCCAGTAGTATATCCCGAGGGGGCTACACCTTC.

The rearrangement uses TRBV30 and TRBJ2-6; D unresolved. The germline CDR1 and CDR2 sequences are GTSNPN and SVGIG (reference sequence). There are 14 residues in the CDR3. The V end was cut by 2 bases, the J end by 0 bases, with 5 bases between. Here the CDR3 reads CAWSYYSGANVLTF. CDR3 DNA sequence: TGTGCCTGGAGTTATTACTCTGGGGCCAACGTCCTGACTTTC. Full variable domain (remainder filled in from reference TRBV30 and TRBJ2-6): SQTIHQWPATLVQPVGSPLSLECTVEGTSNPNLYWYRQAAGRGLQLLFYSVGIGQISSEVPQNLSASRPQDRQFILSSKKLLLSDSGFYLCAWSYYSGANVLTFGAGSRLTVL.

CDR3: CASSPRGAGANVLTF. Here the CDR3 DNA reads TGTGCCAGCAGCCCCAGGGGGGCTGGGGCCAACGTCCTGACTTTC. The chain is built from TRBV6-1 and TRBJ2-6; weak D call: TRBD1 (7 bases). Germline V CDR1 and CDR2: MNHNS, SASEGT. Trimming removed 6 bases from V and 2 bases from J, with 11 bases in between. This CDR3 has 15 amino acids.

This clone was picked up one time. CDR3 amino acids: CASRASGTDTQYF. CDR3 coding DNA: TGTGCCAGCAGGGCCTCCGGGACAGATACGCAGTATTTT. The chain has TRBV7-9 and TRBJ2-3; D remains ambiguous. The ends were cut back, 6 bases at V and 3 bases at J, with 10 bases in the middle. Germline CDR1 is SEHNR and CDR2 is FQNEAQ (reference sequence). This CDR3 spans 13 amino acids. The variable domain in full, completed from reference TRBV7-9 and TRBJ2-3, reads DTGVSQNPRHKITKRGQNVTFRCDPISEHNRLYWYRQTLGQGPEFLTYFQNEAQLEKSRLLSDRFSAERPKGSFSTLEIQRTEQGDSAMYLCASRASGTDTQYFGPGTRLTVL.